The T cell receptor (beta chain) under discussion was sequenced for a study of T cells after yellow fever vaccination. Study background: The SMART-Seq v4 Ultra Low Input method served to prepare the low-cell-number fractions.

The TCR cDNA carried a universal primer site and UMIs from 5'RACE template switching. TCRdb independently ran MiXCR on the 5' RACE reads; one entry per CDR3 protein. The sample holds a few hundred thousand distinct CDR3 sequences, about 19% seen once. Whole-study results and caveats: The booster response re-showed most primary clones: 96% CD4, approximately 90% CD8. Only a minor proportion of clonotypes was detected across both CD4 and CD8 compartments.

Of note for this clonotype: Antigen specificity is unknown.

V was clipped by 2 bases and J by 6 bases, with 11 bases between them. Looked up from germline, CDR1 is MNHEY and CDR2 is SVGAGI. CDR3 length: 13 residues. The source is a man aged 25 to 40 who received the YFV17D yellow fever vaccine. This specimen was PBMCs, taken 15 days after the yellow fever booster vaccination. The V and J genes are TRBV6-5 and TRBJ2-7; weak D call: TRBD2 (7 bases). The CDR3 protein is CASSYAGEGEQYF. Here the CDR3 DNA reads TGTGCCAGCAGTTACGCAGGGGAGGGCGAGCAGTACTTC.